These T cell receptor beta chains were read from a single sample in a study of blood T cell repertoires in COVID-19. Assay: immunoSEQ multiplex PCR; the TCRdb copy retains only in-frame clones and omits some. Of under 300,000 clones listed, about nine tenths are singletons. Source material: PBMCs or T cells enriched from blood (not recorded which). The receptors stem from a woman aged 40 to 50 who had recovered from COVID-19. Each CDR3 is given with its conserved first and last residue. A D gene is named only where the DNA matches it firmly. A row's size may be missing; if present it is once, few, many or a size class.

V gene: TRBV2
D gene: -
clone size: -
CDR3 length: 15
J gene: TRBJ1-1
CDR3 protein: CASSRRGYPDPEAFF
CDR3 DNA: TGTGCCAGCAGTAGGCGGGGGTACCCCGACCCTGAAGCTTTCTTT

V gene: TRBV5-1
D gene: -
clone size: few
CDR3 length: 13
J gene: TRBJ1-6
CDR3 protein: CASSERSDSPLHF
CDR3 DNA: TGCGCCAGCAGCGAGAGGTCGGATTCACCCCTCCACTTT

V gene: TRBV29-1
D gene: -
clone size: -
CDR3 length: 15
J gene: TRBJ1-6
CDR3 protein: CSAKEGSSYNSPLHF
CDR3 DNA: TGCAGCGCCAAGGAGGGTAGCTCCTATAATTCACCCCTCCACTTT

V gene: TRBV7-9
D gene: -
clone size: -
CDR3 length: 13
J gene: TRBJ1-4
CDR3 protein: CASSPAGAEKLFF
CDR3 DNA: TGTGCCAGCAGCCCAGCAGGTGCGGAAAAACTGTTTTTT

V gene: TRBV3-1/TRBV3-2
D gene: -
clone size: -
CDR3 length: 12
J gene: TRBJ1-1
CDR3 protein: CASSRAGTEAFF
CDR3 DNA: TGTGCCAGCAGCCGGGCAGGCACTGAAGCTTTCTTT

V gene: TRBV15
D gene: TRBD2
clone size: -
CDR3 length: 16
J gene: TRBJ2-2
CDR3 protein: CATRARGRGNTGELFF
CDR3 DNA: TGTGCCACCAGAGCAAGAGGGAGGGGAAACACCGGGGAGCTGTTTTTT

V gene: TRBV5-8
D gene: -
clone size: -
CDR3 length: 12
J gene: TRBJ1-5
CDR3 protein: CPGGPSNQPQHF
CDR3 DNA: TGTCCCGGAGGGCCGAGCAATCAGCCCCAGCATTTT

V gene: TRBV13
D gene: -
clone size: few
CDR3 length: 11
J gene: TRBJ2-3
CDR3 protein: CASSYSATQYF
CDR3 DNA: TGTGCCAGCAGCTATAGCGCTACGCAGTATTTT

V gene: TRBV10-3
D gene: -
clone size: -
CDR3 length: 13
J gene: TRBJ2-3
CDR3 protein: CAISGTTTDTQYF
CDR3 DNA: TGTGCCATCAGTGGGACTACCACAGATACGCAGTATTTT

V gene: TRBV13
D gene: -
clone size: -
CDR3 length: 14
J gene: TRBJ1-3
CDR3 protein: CASSRRDSGNTIYF
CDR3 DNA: TGTGCCAGCAGCCGCCGGGACTCTGGAAACACCATATATTTT

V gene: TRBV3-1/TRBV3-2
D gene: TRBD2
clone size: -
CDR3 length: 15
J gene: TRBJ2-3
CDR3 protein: CASSHLAGGTDTQYF
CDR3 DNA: TGTGCCAGCAGCCATCTAGCGGGAGGCACAGATACGCAGTATTTT

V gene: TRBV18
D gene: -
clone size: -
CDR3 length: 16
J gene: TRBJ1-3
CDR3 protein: CASSPFDSDSGNTIYF
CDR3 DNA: TGTGCCAGCTCACCCTTTGACAGCGACTCTGGAAACACCATATATTTT

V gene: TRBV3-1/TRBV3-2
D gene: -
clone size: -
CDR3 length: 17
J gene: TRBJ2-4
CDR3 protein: CASSQVGGGLAKNIQYF
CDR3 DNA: TGTGCCAGCAGCCAAGTGGGGGGAGGTTTAGCCAAAAACATTCAGTACTTC

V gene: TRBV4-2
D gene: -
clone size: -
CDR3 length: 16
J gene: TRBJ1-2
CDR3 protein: CASSQAGTHDNYGYTF
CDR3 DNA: TGTGCCAGCAGCCAAGCGGGGACACACGATAACTATGGCTACACCTTC

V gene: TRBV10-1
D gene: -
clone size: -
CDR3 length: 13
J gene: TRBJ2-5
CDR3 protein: CASSEELEETQYF
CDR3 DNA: TGCGCCAGCAGTGAGGAGCTAGAAGAGACCCAGTACTTC

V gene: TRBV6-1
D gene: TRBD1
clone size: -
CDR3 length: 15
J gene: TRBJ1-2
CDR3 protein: CASSDRQGWNYGYTF
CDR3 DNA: TGTGCCAGCAGTGATAGACAGGGGTGGAACTATGGCTACACCTTC

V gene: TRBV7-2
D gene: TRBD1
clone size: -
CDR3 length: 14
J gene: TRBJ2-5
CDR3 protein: CASSLGQGGKTQYF
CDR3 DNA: TGTGCCAGCAGCTTGGGACAGGGAGGAAAGACCCAGTACTTC

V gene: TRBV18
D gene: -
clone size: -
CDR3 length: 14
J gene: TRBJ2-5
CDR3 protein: CASSPDTGPETQYF
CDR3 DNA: TGTGCCAGCTCACCCGATACAGGGCCGGAGACCCAGTACTTC

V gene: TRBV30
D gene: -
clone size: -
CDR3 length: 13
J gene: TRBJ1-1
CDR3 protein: CAWSPRGQDEAFF
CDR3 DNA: TGTGCCTGGAGTCCCCGTGGGCAGGATGAAGCTTTCTTT

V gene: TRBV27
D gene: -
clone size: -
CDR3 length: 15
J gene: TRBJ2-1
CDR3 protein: CASSFGTQSYNEQFF
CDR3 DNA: TGTGCCAGCAGTTTCGGGACACAATCCTACAATGAGCAGTTCTTC

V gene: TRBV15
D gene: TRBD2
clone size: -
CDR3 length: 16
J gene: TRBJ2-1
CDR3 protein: CATSTDTSGRVYEQFF
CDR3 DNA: TGTGCCACCAGCACCGACACTAGCGGGAGGGTGTATGAGCAGTTCTTC

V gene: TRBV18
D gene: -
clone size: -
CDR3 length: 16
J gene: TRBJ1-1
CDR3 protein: CASSPFEGRGNTEAFF
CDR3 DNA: TGTGCCAGCTCACCATTTGAGGGGAGGGGGAACACTGAAGCTTTCTTT

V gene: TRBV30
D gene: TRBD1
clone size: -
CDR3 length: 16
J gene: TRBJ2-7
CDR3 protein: CAWSRRTGGPTYEQYF
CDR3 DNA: TGTGCCTGGAGTAGAAGGACAGGGGGACCGACGTACGAGCAGTACTTC

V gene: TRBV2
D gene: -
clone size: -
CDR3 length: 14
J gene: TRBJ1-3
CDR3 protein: CASSEEGAGNTIYF
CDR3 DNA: TGTGCCAGCAGTGAAGAGGGAGCTGGAAACACCATATATTTT

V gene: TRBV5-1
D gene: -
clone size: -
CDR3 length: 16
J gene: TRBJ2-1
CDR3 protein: CASSPPGGSSYNEQFF
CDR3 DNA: TGCGCCAGCAGCCCCCCAGGTGGGAGCTCCTACAATGAGCAGTTCTTC

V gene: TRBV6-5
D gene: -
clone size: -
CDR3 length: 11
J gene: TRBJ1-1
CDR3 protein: CASPQNTEAFF
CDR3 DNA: TGTGCCAGTCCCCAGAACACTGAAGCTTTCTTT

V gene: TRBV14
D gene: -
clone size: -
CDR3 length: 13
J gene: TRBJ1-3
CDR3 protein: CASSYRAGNTIYF
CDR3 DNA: TGTGCCAGCAGCTACAGGGCGGGAAACACCATATATTTT

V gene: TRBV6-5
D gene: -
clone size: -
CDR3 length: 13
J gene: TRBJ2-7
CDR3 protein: CASSSPGIREQYF
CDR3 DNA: TGTGCCAGCAGTTCGCCGGGGATTCGCGAGCAGTACTTC

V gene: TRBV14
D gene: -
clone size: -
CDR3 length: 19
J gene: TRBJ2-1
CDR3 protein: CASSQDLGGGRLRGNEQFF
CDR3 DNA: TGTGCCAGCAGCCAAGATCTCGGCGGGGGCCGCCTCCGGGGCAATGAGCAGTTCTTC

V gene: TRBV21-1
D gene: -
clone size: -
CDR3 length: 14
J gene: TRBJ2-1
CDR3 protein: CASSKSGTYNEQFF
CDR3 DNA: TGTGCCAGCAGCAAGAGCGGCACCTACAATGAGCAGTTCTTC

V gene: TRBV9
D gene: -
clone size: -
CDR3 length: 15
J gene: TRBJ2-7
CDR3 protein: CASSPTADWSYEQYF
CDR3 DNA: TGTGCCAGCAGCCCCACAGCGGACTGGTCCTACGAGCAGTACTTC

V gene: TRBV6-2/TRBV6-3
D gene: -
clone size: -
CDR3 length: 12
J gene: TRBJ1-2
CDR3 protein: CASSATGASYTF
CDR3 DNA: TGTGCCAGCAGCGCGACAGGTGCTTCCTACACCTTC

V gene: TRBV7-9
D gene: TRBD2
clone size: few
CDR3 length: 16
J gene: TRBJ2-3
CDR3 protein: CASSRQAGVMADTQYF
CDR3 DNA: TGTGCCAGCAGCCGCCAAGCGGGAGTCATGGCGGATACGCAGTATTTT

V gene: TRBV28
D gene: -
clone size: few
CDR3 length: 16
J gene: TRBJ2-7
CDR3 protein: CASSHRPGRVAYEQYF
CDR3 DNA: TGTGCCAGCAGCCATAGGCCGGGCAGGGTAGCCTACGAGCAGTACTTC

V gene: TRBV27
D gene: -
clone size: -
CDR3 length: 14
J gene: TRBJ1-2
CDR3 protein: CASRRSGANYGYTF
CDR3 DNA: TGTGCCAGCAGGAGGTCCGGAGCTAACTATGGCTACACCTTC

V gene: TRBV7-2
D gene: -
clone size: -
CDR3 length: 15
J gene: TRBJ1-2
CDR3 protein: CASSLNSGSLGGYTF
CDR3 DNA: TGTGCCAGCAGCTTAAATTCAGGGTCCCTGGGGGGCTACACCTTC

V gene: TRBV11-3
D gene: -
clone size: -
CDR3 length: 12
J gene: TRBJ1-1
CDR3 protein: CASSSQGFEAFF
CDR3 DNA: TGTGCCAGCAGCTCCCAGGGATTCGAAGCTTTCTTT

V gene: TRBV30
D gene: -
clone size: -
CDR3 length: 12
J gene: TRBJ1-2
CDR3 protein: CAGYRDGDGYTF
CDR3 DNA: TGTGCCGGTTACAGGGACGGGGATGGCTACACCTTC

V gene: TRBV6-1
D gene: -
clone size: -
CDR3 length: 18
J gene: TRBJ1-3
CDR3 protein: CASSETVSRLRSGNTIYF
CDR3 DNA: TGTGCCAGCAGTGAAACGGTGTCCCGACTGCGCTCTGGAAACACCATATATTTT

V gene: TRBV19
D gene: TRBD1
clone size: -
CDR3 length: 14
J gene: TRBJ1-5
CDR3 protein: CASDSGGGNQPQHF
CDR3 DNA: TGTGCCAGTGACTCAGGGGGCGGCAATCAGCCCCAGCATTTT

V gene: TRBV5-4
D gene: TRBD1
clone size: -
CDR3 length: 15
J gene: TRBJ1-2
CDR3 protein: CASSLLPGQGQSYTF
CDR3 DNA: TGTGCCAGCAGCTTGTTACCGGGACAGGGCCAGAGCTACACCTTC

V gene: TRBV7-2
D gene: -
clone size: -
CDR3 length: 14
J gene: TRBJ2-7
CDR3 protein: CASSSGQSSYEQYF
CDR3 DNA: TGTGCCAGCAGCTCGGGACAAAGCTCCTACGAGCAGTACTTC